These 5 T cell receptor beta chains were all obtained from the same sample, sequenced in a study of cytomegalovirus exposure and HLA in healthy donors. Primers: 60 Vbeta forward and 13 Jbeta reverse. This table comes from immunoSEQ multiplex PCR, and its TCRdb copy is limited to in-frame clones, with some not included. The data contain about 94,000 clones, roughly 80% of them singletons. Material for sequencing was PBMCs. Source of these receptors: a man aged 25-40 years in good health and CMV-seronegative.

CDR3 nucleotides: TGTGCCATCAGTGGTCGAAACCCAGACACCGGGGAGCTGTTTTTT. This sequence encodes CAISGRNPDTGELFF. This chain links TRBV10-3 with TRBJ2-2; unclear D gene. This CDR3 is built from 15 residues. Germline V gene lookup returns CDR1 ENHRY and CDR2 SYGVKD. V lost 4 bases to trimming and J lost 3 bases, with 12 bases between them.

J is TRBJ2-1 and V is TRBV4-2; 14 positions agree with TRBD2. Trimming at V came to 1 base and at J to 6 bases, leaving 11 bases not matched to a gene. CDR1 and CDR2 (germline): LGHNA, YNFKEQ. The CDR3 is 19 amino acids. The CDR3 spells CASSQVPGLAGAGVNEQFF. The DNA of the CDR3 is TGTGCCAGCAGCCAAGTCCCGGGACTAGCGGGAGCGGGGGTCAATGAGCAGTTCTTC.

The chain links TRBV27 to TRBJ1-6; 10 positions match TRBD1. This CDR3 contains 16 residues. With V trimmed by 5 bases and J by 10 bases, 11 bases remained unmatched. Germline lookup yields CDR1 MNHEY and CDR2 SMNVEV (reference sequence). Here the CDR3 reads CASSKLRTGGGSPLHF. The CDR3 nucleotides are TGTGCCAGCAGTAAACTACGGACAGGGGGAGGATCACCCCTCCACTTT.

This clone was observed a few times. The chain uses TRBV5-4 and TRBJ2-7; 10 nucleotides agree with TRBD2. Germline CDR1 and CDR2: SGHNT and YYREEE (reference sequence). CDR3 length equals 15 residues. Trimming took 4 bases from V and 2 from J; bases not matched to a gene: 6. The CDR3 bases are TGTGCCAGCAGCCCCGGGACTAGCGCGCCCTACGAGCAGTACTTC. The encoded protein is CASSPGTSAPYEQYF.

Note on this clone: A junction end diverges from the germline sequence, so it may reflect a read error. V gene TRBV7-9 combines with J gene TRBJ2-3; 7 nucleotides line up with TRBD1. The CDR3 runs 13 residues. CDR1 and CDR2 (germline): SEHNR, FQNEAQ (reference sequence). CDR3 in amino acids: CSSSPRGPDTQYF. DNA of the CDR3: TGTTCCAGCAGTCCAAGGGGGCCAGATACGCAGTATTTT.